The 16 T cell receptor beta chains presented below share a single source sample, sequenced in a study of neurological immune-mediated disorders. TCRdb processed the 5' RACE reads anew with MiXCR; each CDR3 protein has one entry. This sample carries 55,000 to 80,000 distinct CDR3 sequences, less than 6% of them seen once, and the ten largest clones take roughly 3.3%. Sequenced: PBMCs. The receptors were gathered from a woman in her 50s with multiple sclerosis.

In this sample, this clonotype turned up many times. DNA for the CDR3: TGTGCCAGCAGCCACCCGTACAATGAGCAGTTCTTC. It yields the protein CASSHPYNEQFF. J is TRBJ2-1 and V is TRBV27; no firm D call. This CDR3 contains 12 residues. Trimming cost V 6 bases and J 4 bases, with 7 bases left between them. Germline loops: CDR1 MNHEY, CDR2 SMNVEV (reference sequence).

V and J are TRBV27 and TRBJ1-5; D is unresolved. Germline V gene lookup returns CDR1 MNHEY and CDR2 SMNVEV (reference sequence). Between the trimmed V and J ends, which lost 6 bases and 2 bases, there was a span of 11 bases. This CDR3 is built from 14 residues. The CDR3 DNA sequence: TGTGCCAGCAGCGAAGAGGGCGGCAATCAGCCCCAGCATTTT. It yields the protein CASSEEGGNQPQHF.

This clonotype was observed at least ten times. The chain carries TRBV7-8 and TRBJ1-5, with D perhaps matching TRBD1 (5 bases). Germline V gene data show CDR1 as SGHVS and CDR2 as FQNEAQ. V lost 8 bases and J lost 2, with 28 bases in between. The CDR3 extends over 19 amino acids. The CDR3 sequence: CASLGPDTTKQEGNQPQHF. CDR3 coding DNA: TGTGCCAGCCTAGGGCCGGACACTACCAAACAGGAGGGCAATCAGCCCCAGCATTTT.

The sample holds many counts of this clonotype. The chain is built from TRBV10-3 and TRBJ1-1; a weak D match, TRBD1 (5 bases). From germline, CDR1 is ENHRY and CDR2 SYGVKD. This CDR3 has 13 residues. V was pared by 10 bases and J by 0 bases, with 12 bases between. CDR3 loop: CATGDGMNTEAFF. The CDR3 DNA reads TGTGCCACGGGGGACGGAATGAACACTGAAGCTTTCTTT.

Ten or more counts support this clonotype. V gene TRBV12-3 or TRBV12-4 combines with J gene TRBJ2-5, with 9 positions matching TRBD1. V lost 2 bases, J lost 4 bases, and 5 bases stayed unmatched. The CDR3 is 15 amino acids. The CDR3 here is CASSLYSTGGETQYF. The CDR3 region has the DNA TGTGCCAGCAGTTTATATTCGACAGGGGGAGAGACCCAGTACTTC.

This clonotype has at least ten counts. This chain connects TRBV5-1 to TRBJ2-3; TRBD2 matches at 10 bases. V lost 4 bases to trimming and J lost 0 bases; unmatched junction nucleotides: 8. Germline V lookup: CDR1 SGHRS, CDR2 YFSETQ. The CDR3 sequence is 17 residues long. The CDR3 reads CASSPGWTSGSTDTQYF. The CDR3 region has the DNA TGCGCCAGCAGCCCGGGTTGGACTAGCGGAAGCACAGATACGCAGTATTTT.

This clonotype was found many times. The CDR3 here is CASSNSFSGNTIYF. The CDR3 DNA sequence: TGCGCCAGCAGCAACAGCTTCTCTGGAAACACCATATATTTT. The rearrangement joins TRBV5-1 to TRBJ1-3; D remains unclear. The CDR3 contains 14 residues. Trimming pared 4 bases from V and 0 bases from J, leaving 8 bases between. Germline CDR1 and CDR2: SGHRS and YFSETQ.

This clonotype was seen ten or more times. The rearrangement links TRBV7-6 to TRBJ2-7, with a possible D match to TRBD1 (6 bases). CDR1 and CDR2 (germline): SGHVS, FNYEAQ. The CDR3 sequence is 17 residues long. V gave up 3 bases and J gave up 7 bases, with 25 bases separating them. CDR3 loop: CASSFTLEQGGRNEQYF. CDR3 sequence (DNA): TGTGCCAGCAGCTTTACGTTAGAACAAGGGGGTCGGAATGAGCAGTACTTC.

This clonotype came up many times. This chain links TRBV20-1 with TRBJ1-6; D is undetermined. Germline CDR1 reads DFQATT; CDR2 reads SNEGSKA (reference sequence). CDR3 length: 13 residues. V lost 0 bases and J lost 8, with 8 bases in between. CDR3 amino acids: CSARDPLDSPLHF. The CDR3 DNA sequence: TGCAGTGCTAGAGATCCCCTAGATTCACCCCTCCACTTT.

This clonotype has only a few counts. The chain carries TRBV27 and TRBJ2-7; TRBD1 agrees at 10 bases. The V segment lost 10 bases and the J segment 5 bases; nucleotides outside the gene matches: 2. The germline V gene encodes CDR1 MNHEY and CDR2 SMNVEV (reference sequence). The CDR3 is made up of 11 amino acids. The CDR3 coding sequence is TGTGCCACCGGACAGGGGGACGAGCAGTACTTC. Translation gives CATGQGDEQYF.

This clonotype was recorded at least ten times. V and J are TRBV7-9 and TRBJ1-1, with 12 bases matching TRBD1. Germline lookup yields CDR1 SEHNR and CDR2 FQNEAQ (reference sequence). Trimming cost V 1 base and J 2 bases; bases outside gene matches: 17. The CDR3 consists of 21 residues. The CDR3 DNA reads TGTGCCAGCAGCTTAGTCCAATACCGGGACAGGGGGCGAAGGTCCAACACTGAAGCTTTCTTT. Its protein product is CASSLVQYRDRGRRSNTEAFF.

This clonotype was seen at least ten times. This chain uses TRBV10-3 with TRBJ1-1, with TRBD1 as a possible D gene (5 bases). The V gene's germline CDR1 is ENHRY and CDR2 SYGVKD. The CDR3 contains 15 residues. Deletions cut 1 base from V and 1 base from J, with 10 bases between. In DNA form, the CDR3 reads TGTGCCATCAGTGAGTGGGGCAATCAGAACACTGAAGCTTTCTTT. Amino acids: CAISEWGNQNTEAFF.

This clonotype was recorded at least ten times. The CDR3 loop reads CASSLDLRDTQYF. The CDR3 region has the DNA TGTGCCAGCAGCTTAGATTTACGGGATACGCAGTATTTT. The V and J genes are TRBV7-8 and TRBJ2-3, with D uncertain. CDR3 size: 13 residues. The germline CDR1 and CDR2 sequences are SGHVS and FQNEAQ. Between the trimmed V and J ends, which lost 1 base and 6 bases, there was a span of 8 bases.

On this clonotype itself: An end of the junction does not agree with germline; a read error may underlie this. The gene calls are TRBV7-2 and TRBJ1-5, with D maybe TRBD1 (5 bases). The germline V gene encodes CDR1 SGHTA and CDR2 FQGNSA. CDR3 length: 15 amino acids. In DNA, the CDR3 is TGTGCCAGCAGCTTAGATCGGGGCAGGGAGCAGCCCCAGAATTTT. This encodes CASSLDRGREQPQNF.

This clonotype was seen ten or more times. The chain combines TRBV9 with TRBJ2-1, with D hard to call. V lost 0 bases to trimming and J lost 1 base, with 20 bases between them. The CDR3 is made up of 19 amino acids. Germline CDR1 and CDR2: SGDLS and YYNGEE. CDR3 region: CASSVAPEMWSGSYNEQFF. CDR3 sequence (DNA): TGTGCCAGCAGCGTAGCTCCGGAGATGTGGAGTGGGTCCTACAATGAGCAGTTCTTC.

This clonotype was picked up many times. The chain combines TRBV4-2 with TRBJ2-2, with 7 bases fitting TRBD1. V was pared by 0 bases and J by 5 bases, with 6 bases of the junction left unmatched. The germline CDR1 and CDR2 sequences are LGHNA and YNFKEQ. The CDR3 sequence is 16 residues long. The CDR3 loop is CASSQEGNRGTGELFF. As DNA, the CDR3 is TGTGCCAGCAGCCAAGAAGGGAACAGGGGTACCGGGGAGCTGTTTTTT.